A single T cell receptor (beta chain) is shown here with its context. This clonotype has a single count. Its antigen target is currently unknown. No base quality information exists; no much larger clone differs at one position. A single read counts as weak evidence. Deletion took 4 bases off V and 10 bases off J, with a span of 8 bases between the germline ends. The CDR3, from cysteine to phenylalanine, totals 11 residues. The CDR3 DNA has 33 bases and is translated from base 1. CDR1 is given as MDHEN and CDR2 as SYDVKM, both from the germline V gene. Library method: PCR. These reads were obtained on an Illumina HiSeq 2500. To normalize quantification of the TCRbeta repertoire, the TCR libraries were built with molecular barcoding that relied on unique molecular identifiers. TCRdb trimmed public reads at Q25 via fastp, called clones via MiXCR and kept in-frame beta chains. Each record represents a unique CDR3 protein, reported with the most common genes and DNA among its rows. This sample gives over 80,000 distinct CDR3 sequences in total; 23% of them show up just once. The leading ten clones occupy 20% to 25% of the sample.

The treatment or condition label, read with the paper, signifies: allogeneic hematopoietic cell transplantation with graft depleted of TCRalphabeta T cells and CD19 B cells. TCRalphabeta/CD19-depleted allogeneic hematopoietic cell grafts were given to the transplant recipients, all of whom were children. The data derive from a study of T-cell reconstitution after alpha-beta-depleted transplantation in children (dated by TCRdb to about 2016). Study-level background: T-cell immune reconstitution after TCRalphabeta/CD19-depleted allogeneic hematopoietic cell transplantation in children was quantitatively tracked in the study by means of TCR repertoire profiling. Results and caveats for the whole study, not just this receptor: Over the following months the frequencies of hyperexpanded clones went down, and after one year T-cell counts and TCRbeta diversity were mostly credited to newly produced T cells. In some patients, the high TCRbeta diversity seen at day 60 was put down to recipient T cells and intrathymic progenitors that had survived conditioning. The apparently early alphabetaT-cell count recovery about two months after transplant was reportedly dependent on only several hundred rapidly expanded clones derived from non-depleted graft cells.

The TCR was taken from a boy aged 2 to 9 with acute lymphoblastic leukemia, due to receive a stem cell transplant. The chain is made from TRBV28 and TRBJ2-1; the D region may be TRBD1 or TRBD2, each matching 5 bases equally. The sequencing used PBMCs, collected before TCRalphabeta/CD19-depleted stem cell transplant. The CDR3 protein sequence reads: CASSSRDEQFF. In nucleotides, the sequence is TGTGCCAGCAGTTCGAGGGACGAGCAGTTCTTC.